This record looks at one T cell receptor (beta chain) sequence and its context. Its antigen is as yet unknown. The entirety of the isolated RNA underwent reverse transcription, so expressed TCRB transcripts were sequenced. Sequencing used immunoSEQ multiplex PCR; TCRdb keeps in-frame clones, though not all of them. The sample lists 100,000 to 150,000 clones; 7% to 10% were seen once. The entry originates in a study of beta chain features in type 1 diabetes. General observations from the study: Highly expressing activated T cells could be over-counted with a cDNA template. Shorter TCRB CDR3s, moderately but significantly so, were found in Type 1 diabetes patients in all four CD4+ subsets.

The CDR3 is 15 residues long. Between the trimmed V and J ends, which lost 4 bases and 3 bases, there was a span of 15 bases. Germline loops: CDR1 SQVTM, CDR2 ANQGSEA. The gene calls are TRBV29-1 and TRBJ1-4; tentative D call: TRBD1 (6 bases). The source is a man aged 30-40 years with type 1 diabetes. The sample was central memory CD4+ T cells from blood. CDR3 sequence (DNA): TGCAGCGTTGTTTTGTTGGGGGCTGCTAATGAAAAACTGTTTTTT. It encodes CSVVLLGAANEKLFF.